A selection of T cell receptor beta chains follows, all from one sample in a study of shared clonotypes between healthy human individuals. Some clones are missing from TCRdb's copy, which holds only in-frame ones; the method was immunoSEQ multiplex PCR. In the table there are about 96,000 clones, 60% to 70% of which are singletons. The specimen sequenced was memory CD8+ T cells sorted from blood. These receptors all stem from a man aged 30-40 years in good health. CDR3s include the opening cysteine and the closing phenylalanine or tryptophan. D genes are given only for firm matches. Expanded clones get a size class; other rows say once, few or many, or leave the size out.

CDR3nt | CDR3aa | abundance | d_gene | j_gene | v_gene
TGTGCCAGCAGCGAAGGGACAGACAGCACAGATACGCAGTATTTT | CASSEGTDSTDTQYF | - | TRBD1 | TRBJ2-3 | TRBV9
TGTGCCAGCAGCTCCGGAGTCCGACGATCGCCCCAGCATTTT | CASSSGVRRSPQHF | few | - | TRBJ1-5 | TRBV7-2
TGCGCCAGCAGCATAGGACAGGGTACCCCTACCTACAATGAGCAGTTCTTC | CASSIGQGTPTYNEQFF | - | TRBD1 | TRBJ2-1 | TRBV5-1
TGTGCCAGCAGCACCCGGGACAGGGGAATCGGGGAGCTGTTTTTT | CASSTRDRGIGELFF | - | TRBD1 | TRBJ2-2 | TRBV9
TGTGCCACCAGCAGTATAACTTGGGGAGGGCCCGAGACCCAGTACTTC | CATSSITWGGPETQYF | - | TRBD2 | TRBJ2-5 | TRBV15
TGTGCCAGTAGTATCGGGACAGGGCTGGAGACCCAGTACTTC | CASSIGTGLETQYF | - | TRBD1 | TRBJ2-5 | TRBV19
TGTGCCAGCAGCTTAAATCGGGAGCGGACAGGGGCGTCTGGCTACACCTTC | CASSLNRERTGASGYTF | - | TRBD1 | TRBJ1-2 | TRBV7-3
TGTGCCAGCAGCTTGTGGGGCAATGAAAAACTGTTTTTT | CASSLWGNEKLFF | - | - | TRBJ1-4 | TRBV5-6
TGTGCCAGTAGTCGGGGACAGAACACCGGGGAGCTGTTTTTT | CASSRGQNTGELFF | - | - | TRBJ2-2 | TRBV19
TGCGCCAGCAGCCAAGATATAAGCGCCCCCCAAAGAGAGCAGTTCTTC | CASSQDISAPQREQFF | - | - | TRBJ2-1 | TRBV4-3
TGCAGCGTTGAAAGGCAGGGGGTACTGAATGAGCAGTTCTTC | CSVERQGVLNEQFF | few | TRBD1 | TRBJ2-1 | TRBV29-1
TGTGCCAGCAGCACGGCGGGGGCGAAGGAGACCCAGTACTTC | CASSTAGAKETQYF | - | - | TRBJ2-5 | TRBV5-4
TGTGCCAGCAGTTTATCGAGGGGGTCTGGAAACACCATATATTTT | CASSLSRGSGNTIYF | - | - | TRBJ1-3 | TRBV27
TGTGCCAGCTGTAGGGCTAGTGTCGATGAGCAGTTCTTC | CASCRASVDEQFF | - | - | TRBJ2-1 | TRBV14
TGTGCCAGCAGTGGGGGACTCCCCAACACCTACGAGCAGTACTTC | CASSGGLPNTYEQYF | - | - | TRBJ2-7 | TRBV6-5
TGCGCCAGCAGCCAGGGACAGTCGAGCTCCTACGAGCAGTACTTC | CASSQGQSSSYEQYF | - | TRBD1 | TRBJ2-7 | TRBV4-1
TGCGCCAGCAGCTTACTCGGGACAGACAAAAAGGAAGGATCCTACAATGAGCAGTTCTTC | CASSLLGTDKKEGSYNEQFF | - | TRBD1 | TRBJ2-1 | TRBV5-1
TGTGCCAGCAGCTCCTTGGGGTTGGGAGTGAACACTGAAGCTTTCTTT | CASSSLGLGVNTEAFF | once | - | TRBJ1-1 | TRBV7-2
TGTGCCAGCAGCCCCACCCCCCCACAGTGGTATTTT | CASSPTPPQWYF | medium-sized | - | TRBJ2-3 | TRBV5-5
TGTGCCAGCAGTATAACAGGGTCAAACTACGAGCAGTACTTC | CASSITGSNYEQYF | few | - | TRBJ2-7 | TRBV27
TGTGCCAGCAGCGAAAACTACGGCGGCGGTTCCACCGGGGAGCTGTTTTTT | CASSENYGGGSTGELFF | - | - | TRBJ2-2 | TRBV28
TGCGCCAGCAGCCCTAGTCCCGGGGACTATGGCTACACCTTC | CASSPSPGDYGYTF | - | - | TRBJ1-2 | TRBV4-3
TGTGCCAGTAGTATTCTGGGACAGCCGAACACTGAAGCTTTCTTT | CASSILGQPNTEAFF | few | TRBD1 | TRBJ1-1 | TRBV19
TGCGCCAGCAGCCCTGGACCGAACACCGGGGAGCTGTTTTTT | CASSPGPNTGELFF | - | - | TRBJ2-2 | TRBV4-3
TGTGCCAGCAGCCGAACTAGCGGGGGCTTCACCGGGGAGCTGTTTTTT | CASSRTSGGFTGELFF | many | TRBD2 | TRBJ2-2 | TRBV9
TGTGCCAGCACCGAAGGACGCTCCTACGAGCAGTACTTC | CASTEGRSYEQYF | once | - | TRBJ2-7 | TRBV6-1
TGTGCCAGCTCACAGGGGACTAACTATGGCTACACCTTC | CASSQGTNYGYTF | - | - | TRBJ1-2 | TRBV18
TGTGCCAGCAGCCCCTTCCCCACAGAACCGAACACCGGGGAGCTGTTTTTT | CASSPFPTEPNTGELFF | many | - | TRBJ2-2 | TRBV11-2
TGTGCCAGCAGCCCGGGGCGGGGGGGGGACATTCAGTACTTC | CASSPGRGGDIQYF | - | TRBD2 | TRBJ2-4 | TRBV7-9
TGTGCCAGCAGTTTCGTCGGGGGGAAGGATGGCTACACCTTC | CASSFVGGKDGYTF | - | - | TRBJ1-2 | TRBV28
TGTGCCACCCGTCCAGACAGGGGGCAATGGTGGGGTACCTTC | CATRPDRGQWWGTF | - | TRBD1 | TRBJ1-2 | TRBV28
TGTGCCAGCAGTGAACTAACTAGCGGGAGTACAGATACGCAGTATTTT | CASSELTSGSTDTQYF | - | TRBD2 | TRBJ2-3 | TRBV2
TGTGCCAGCAGTGAATGGTTAGGCGTGCGCTCGGATGAGCAGTTCTTC | CASSEWLGVRSDEQFF | few | - | TRBJ2-1 | TRBV6-1
TGTGCCAGCAGCTGGGACCGGGGAAACACCATATATTTT | CASSWDRGNTIYF | - | - | TRBJ1-3 | TRBV5-5
TGTGCCAGCAGCCCGCAGTGGGGACAGGGGATAGATACGCAGTATTTT | CASSPQWGQGIDTQYF | - | TRBD1 | TRBJ2-3 | TRBV28
TGTGCCAGCAGCTCTGCACTAATCAATGAAAAACTGTTTTTT | CASSSALINEKLFF | - | - | TRBJ1-4 | TRBV7-9
TGCGCCAGCAGCCAAGGTGTAAGCGGTTCCTACAATGAGCAGTTCTTC | CASSQGVSGSYNEQFF | medium-sized | - | TRBJ2-1 | TRBV4-3
TGTGCCAGCAGCTTATCGGCAGGAAACTATGGCTACACCTTC | CASSLSAGNYGYTF | many | - | TRBJ1-2 | TRBV5-5
TGCGCCAGCAGCTTGGGGACAGCGGGCACCGGGGAGCTGTTTTTT | CASSLGTAGTGELFF | few | - | TRBJ2-2 | TRBV5-1
TGCGCCAGCAGCCCCCAACTAGCGGGGGGAACGCATGAGCAGTTCTTC | CASSPQLAGGTHEQFF | - | TRBD2 | TRBJ2-1 | TRBV4-1
TGTGCCAGTACAGAGGGCCCGAGCAATCAGCCCCAGCATTTT | CASTEGPSNQPQHF | - | - | TRBJ1-5 | TRBV19
TGTGCCAGCAGCGTAGGACAGGGGGCCAATGAGCAGTTCTTC | CASSVGQGANEQFF | - | TRBD1 | TRBJ2-1 | TRBV9
TGTGCCAGCAGTTCCTCGCGAGAGCAGTACTTC | CASSSSREQYF | - | - | TRBJ2-7 | TRBV7-9
TGTGCCAGCACACAATCACTCGGGGGAGGAAAACTGTTTTTT | CASTQSLGGGKLFF | - | - | TRBJ1-4 | TRBV2
TGTGCCAGCAGCGTAGAGGCGGTGGGAGGCGGGACCGGGGAGCTGTTTTTT | CASSVEAVGGGTGELFF | few | - | TRBJ2-2 | TRBV9
TGTGCCAGCAGCTTGTTCATAAATCAGCCCCAGCATTTT | CASSLFINQPQHF | - | - | TRBJ1-5 | TRBV5-8
TGTGCCACCACCCCGGACAGGGGGCTAAATACGCAGTATTTT | CATTPDRGLNTQYF | - | TRBD1 | TRBJ2-3 | TRBV15
TGTGCCAGCAGCCAAGGGTCCCTAGCGGGAGGGGCAGAGACCCAGTACTTC | CASSQGSLAGGAETQYF | - | TRBD2 | TRBJ2-5 | TRBV4-2
TGTGCCAGCAGCTTAACTATAGGACTAGCGGGAGGGCCAAGGTACAATGAGCAGTTCTTC | CASSLTIGLAGGPRYNEQFF | - | TRBD2 | TRBJ2-1 | TRBV7-3
TGTGCCAGCAGCTCATCCGGGGGGGATACGCAGTATTTT | CASSSSGGDTQYF | - | TRBD2 | TRBJ2-3 | TRBV11-2